The rows below give T cell receptor beta chains drawn from one sample of a study of blood T cells in healthy people across ages. TCRdb re-called the 5' RACE reads with MiXCR, one entry per CDR3 protein. Of roughly 1.5 million distinct CDR3 sequences in the sample, approximately 42% were seen once. Specimen: blood. Source of these receptors: a woman between 18 and 30 years old in good health. The CDR3 runs from the conserved cysteine through the conserved F or W. Each record gives: V gene, clone size, D gene, J gene, CDR3 protein, CDR3 DNA. D genes are given only for firm matches. Expanded clones are given a class, and other clones once, few, many or no size at all.

TRBV28,NA,NA,TRBJ1-5,CATSLPGKPQHF,TGTGCCACCTCACTCCCGGGAAAGCCCCAGCATTTT
TRBV12-3/TRBV12-4,once,TRBD2,TRBJ2-7,CASTILAGADNEQYF,TGTGCCAGCACCATTCTAGCGGGAGCCGACAATGAGCAGTACTTC
TRBV10-3,few,NA,TRBJ2-1,CAISEVAESSYNEQFF,TGTGCCATCAGTGAGGTAGCGGAGAGCTCCTACAATGAGCAGTTCTTC
TRBV6-5,once,NA,TRBJ2-5,CASRLGGVQYF,TGTGCCAGCAGATTGGGGGGAGTGCAGTACTTC
TRBV4-3,few,NA,TRBJ2-1,CASSQGGLRQFF,TGCGCCAGCAGCCAAGGCGGGCTTAGGCAGTTCTTC
TRBV20-1,few,TRBD2,TRBJ2-1,CSARLASGSDEQFF,TGCAGTGCTAGACTGGCTAGCGGGAGCGATGAGCAGTTCTTC
TRBV7-2,NA,NA,TRBJ2-3,CASSPQQGNTQYF,TGTGCCAGCAGCCCCCAACAGGGAAATACGCAGTATTTT
TRBV13,NA,NA,TRBJ2-7,CASSRPTGLQYEQYF,TGTGCCAGCAGCCGTCCGACGGGACTTCAATACGAGCAGTACTTC
TRBV4-3,NA,NA,TRBJ2-7,CASSQGAGTSDEQYF,TGCGCCAGCAGCCAAGGGGCTGGGACCTCAGACGAGCAGTACTTC
TRBV4-3,NA,TRBD1,TRBJ2-6,CASSRSRQGIAHKTGANVLTF,TGCGCCAGCAGCCGGTCTCGACAGGGTATCGCTCATAAAACTGGGGCCAACGTCCTGACTTTC
TRBV5-1,few,NA,TRBJ2-3,CASSLGWVEADTQYF,TGCGCCAGCAGCTTGGGGTGGGTTGAGGCGGATACGCAGTATTTT